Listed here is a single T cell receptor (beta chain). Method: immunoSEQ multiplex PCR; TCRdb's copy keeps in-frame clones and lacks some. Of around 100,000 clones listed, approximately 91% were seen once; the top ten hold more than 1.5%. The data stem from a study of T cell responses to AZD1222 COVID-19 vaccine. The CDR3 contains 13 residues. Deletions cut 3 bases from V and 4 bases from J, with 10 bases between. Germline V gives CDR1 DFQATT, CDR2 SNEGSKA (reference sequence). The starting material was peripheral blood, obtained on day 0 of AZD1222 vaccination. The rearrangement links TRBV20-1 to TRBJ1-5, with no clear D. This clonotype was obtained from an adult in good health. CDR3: CSASGRVNQPQHF. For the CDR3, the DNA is TGCAGTGCTAGTGGCAGAGTAAATCAGCCCCAGCATTTT.